The 9 T cell receptor beta chains below were found in one sample sequenced in a study of cytomegalovirus exposure and HLA in healthy donors. Method: immunoSEQ multiplex PCR; TCRdb's copy keeps in-frame clones and lacks some. The data contain about 240,000 clones, approximately 86% of them singletons. The specimen sequenced was PBMCs. The receptors were gathered from a woman in her twenties or thirties in good health and CMV-seropositive.

The chain has TRBV28 and TRBJ2-6; perhaps TRBD1 as D (6 bases). The CDR3 extends over 17 amino acids. Trimming took 6 bases from V and 4 from J, leaving 19 bases between them. In germline, CDR1 is MDHEN, CDR2 SYDVKM. This chain's CDR3 is CASSPRPQGTGANVLTF. For the CDR3, the DNA is TGTGCCAGCAGCCCCAGACCACAGGGAACCGGGGCCAACGTCCTGACTTTC.

The chain uses TRBV11-3 and TRBJ2-5, with D possibly being TRBD1 (6 bases). V dropped 5 bases and J dropped 4 bases, with 11 bases sitting between them. From germline, CDR1 is SGHNT and CDR2 YENEEA. This CDR3 contains 13 residues. CDR3 DNA: TGTGCCAGCAGCCCGGGACAAGGAGAGACCCAGTACTTC. As protein: CASSPGQGETQYF. Supplemented by reference TRBV11-3 and TRBJ2-5, the full variable domain reads EAGVVQSPRYKIIEKKQPVAFWCNPISGHNTLYWYLQNLGQGPELLIRYENEEAVDDSQLPKDRFSAERLKGVDSTLKIQPAELGDSAVYLCASSPGQGETQYFGPGTRLLVL.

The J gene is TRBJ2-7, the V gene TRBV15; TRBD2 agrees at 12 bases. With 2 bases clipped from V and 3 bases from J, the junction kept 2 bases outside the gene matches. Germline V gene lookup returns CDR1 LNHNV and CDR2 YYDKDF (reference sequence). The CDR3 covers 15 residues. The CDR3 region is CATSRQLAGGYEQYF. The CDR3 coding sequence is TGTGCCACCAGCAGACAACTAGCGGGAGGCTACGAGCAGTACTTC.

The J gene is TRBJ2-7, the V gene TRBV7-2, with D possibly TRBD2 on 7 matching bases. Germline V gene data show CDR1 as SGHTA and CDR2 as FQGNSA. The CDR3 consists of 16 residues. Between the trimmed V and J ends, which lost 5 bases and 4 bases, there was a span of 21 bases. The CDR3 DNA sequence: TGTGCCAGCAGCCAGCCGGGGGGACAAACCTTATACGAGCAGTACTTC. It is translated as CASSQPGGQTLYEQYF.

The chain recombines TRBV6-1 with TRBJ2-1; unclear D gene. CDR1 is MNHNS and CDR2 is SASEGT in the germline V gene. The V end lost 6 bases, the J end lost 6 bases, and 15 bases lay between the germline ends. The length of the CDR3 is 14 residues. The CDR3 DNA reads TGTGCCAGCAGGACCGACAATCAGGTCAATGAGCAGTTCTTC. Amino acid sequence: CASRTDNQVNEQFF.

This chain links TRBV27 with TRBJ2-7; a weak D match, TRBD1 (6 bases). V lost 8 bases to trimming and J lost 0 bases, with 17 bases between them. CDR1 and CDR2 (germline): MNHEY, SMNVEV (reference sequence). The CDR3 is 15 amino acids. DNA for the CDR3: TGTGCCAGCGGCCCCGTGACAGGTTCCTCCTACGAGCAGTACTTC. Amino acid sequence: CASGPVTGSSYEQYF.

This chain joins TRBV7-8 and TRBJ2-5; possible D gene TRBD2, 6 bases. CDR1 and CDR2 from the germline V gene are SGHVS and FQNEAQ. V lost 5 bases to trimming and J lost 5 bases, with 15 bases between them. The CDR3 has 14 amino acids. The CDR3 sequence is CASSRGTPVETQYF. Written as DNA, the CDR3 is TGTGCCAGCAGCCGCGGGACTCCGGTGGAGACCCAGTACTTC.

This clone was counted only a few times. The chain carries TRBV18 and TRBJ2-1; D call uncertain. The germline V gene encodes CDR1 KGHSH and CDR2 LQKENI. V dropped 1 base and J dropped 8 bases, with 9 bases sitting between them. The CDR3 loop spans 13 amino acids. The CDR3 nucleotides read TGTGCCAGCTCACCACTTATTGGAGATGAGCAGTTCTTC. This translates into CASSPLIGDEQFF.

The rearrangement joins TRBV27 to TRBJ2-1; 10 bases agree with TRBD2. CDR3 length equals 17 residues. V gave up 8 bases and J gave up 2 bases; unmatched junction bases: 12. The germline CDR1 and CDR2 sequences are MNHEY and SMNVEV (reference sequence). For the CDR3, the DNA is TGTGCCAGCGGACACCCCTTTACTAGCGGGGCCTACAATGAGCAGTTCTTC. Translated, it gives CASGHPFTSGAYNEQFF.